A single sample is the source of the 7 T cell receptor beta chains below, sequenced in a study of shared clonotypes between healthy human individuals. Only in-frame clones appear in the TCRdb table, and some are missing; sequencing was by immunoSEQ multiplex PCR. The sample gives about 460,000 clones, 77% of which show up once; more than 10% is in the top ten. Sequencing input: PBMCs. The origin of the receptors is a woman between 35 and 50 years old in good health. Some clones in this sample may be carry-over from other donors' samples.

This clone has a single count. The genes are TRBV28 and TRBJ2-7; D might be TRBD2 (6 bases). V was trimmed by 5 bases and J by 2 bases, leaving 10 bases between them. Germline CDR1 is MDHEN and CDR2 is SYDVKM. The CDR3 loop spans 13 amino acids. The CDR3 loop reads CASSLAITYEQYF. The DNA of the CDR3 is TGTGCCAGCAGTCTAGCGATTACCTACGAGCAGTACTTC.

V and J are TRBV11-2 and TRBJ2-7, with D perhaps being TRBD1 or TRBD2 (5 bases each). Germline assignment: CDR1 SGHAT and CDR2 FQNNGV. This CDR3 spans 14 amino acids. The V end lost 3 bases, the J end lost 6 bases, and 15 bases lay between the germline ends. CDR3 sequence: CASSFRAPGLEQYF. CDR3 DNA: TGTGCCAGCAGCTTTCGGGCACCGGGGCTCGAGCAGTACTTC.

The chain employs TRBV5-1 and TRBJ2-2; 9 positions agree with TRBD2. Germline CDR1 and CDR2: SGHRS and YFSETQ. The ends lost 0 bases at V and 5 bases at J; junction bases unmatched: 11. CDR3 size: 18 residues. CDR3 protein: CASSLAASGTGWTGELFF. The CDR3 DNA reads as TGCGCCAGCAGCTTGGCGGCTAGCGGGACCGGGTGGACCGGGGAGCTGTTTTTT. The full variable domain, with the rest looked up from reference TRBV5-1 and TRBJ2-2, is KAGVTQTPRYLIKTRGQQVTLSCSPISGHRSVSWYQQTPGQGLQFLFEYFSETQRNKGNFPGRFSGRQFSNSRSEMNVSTLELGDSALYLCASSLAASGTGWTGELFFGEGSRLTVL.

CDR3: CATSTGRNTEAFF. CDR3 coding DNA: TGTGCCACCAGCACTGGACGGAACACTGAAGCTTTCTTT. V is TRBV15 and J is TRBJ1-1; D gene unclear. V was clipped by 4 bases and J by 1 base, with 7 bases between them. CDR3 size: 13 residues. Germline CDR1 reads LNHNV; CDR2 reads YYDKDF (reference sequence).

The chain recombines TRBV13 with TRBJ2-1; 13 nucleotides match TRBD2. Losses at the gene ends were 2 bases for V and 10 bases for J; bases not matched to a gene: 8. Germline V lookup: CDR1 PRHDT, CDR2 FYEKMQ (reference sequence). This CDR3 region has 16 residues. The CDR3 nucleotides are TGTGCCAGCAGCTTACCGGGACTAGCGGGATTGTGGGAGCAGTTCTTC. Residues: CASSLPGLAGLWEQFF.

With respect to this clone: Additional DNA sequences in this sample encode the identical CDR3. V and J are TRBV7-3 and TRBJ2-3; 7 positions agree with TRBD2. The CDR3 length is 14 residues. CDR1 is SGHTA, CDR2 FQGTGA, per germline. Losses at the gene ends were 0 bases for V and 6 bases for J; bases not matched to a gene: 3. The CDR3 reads CASSLTGGLDTQYF. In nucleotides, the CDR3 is TGTGCCAGCAGCTTAACGGGAGGGTTGGATACGCAGTATTTT. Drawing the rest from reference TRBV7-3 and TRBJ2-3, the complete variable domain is GAGVSQTPSNKVTEKGKYVELRCDPISGHTALYWYRQSLGQGPEFLIYFQGTGAADDSGLPNDRFFAVRPEGSVSTLKIQRTERGDSAVYLCASSLTGGLDTQYFGPGTRLTVL.

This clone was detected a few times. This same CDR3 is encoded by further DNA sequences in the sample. The DNA for the CDR3 is TGTGCCAGCTCACCAAATCAAGAGACCCAGTACTTC. Translating it yields CASSPNQETQYF. This chain joins TRBV18 and TRBJ2-5; D gene unclear. This CDR3 has 12 residues. Trimming removed 2 bases at V and 2 bases at J, with 3 bases between. Looked up from germline, CDR1 is KGHSH and CDR2 is LQKENI.